The 6 T cell receptor beta chains reported below all come from one sample, sequenced in a study of T-cell reconstitution after alpha-beta-depleted transplantation in children. For TCRbeta, the library was prepared with unique molecular identifiers. TCRdb itself ran the PCR reads through MiXCR, one entry per CDR3 protein. The table shows 780,000 or so distinct CDR3 sequences, with around 17% occurring only once. Source: PBMCs, mostly from graft donor cells, taken 360 days after TCRalphabeta/CD19-depleted stem cell transplant. The source of these receptors is a male patient between 5 and 17 years old who had a stem cell transplant for acute lymphoblastic leukemia, so the T cells may come from the graft donor.

This clonotype was counted a few times. This chain joins TRBV20-1 and TRBJ2-5; TRBD2 matches 7 bases. The ends lost 1 base at V and 3 bases at J; junction bases unmatched: 11. Germline CDR1 is DFQATT and CDR2 is SNEGSKA (reference sequence). The CDR3 is 16 amino acids. CDR3 nucleotide sequence: TGCAGTGCTAGAGCCTATGACAGCGGGACTAAAGAGACCCAGTACTTC. Its translation: CSARAYDSGTKETQYF.

This clonotype was detected a few times. The V and J genes are TRBV6-5 and TRBJ1-1; possible D gene TRBD1, 6 bases. The CDR3 has 15 amino acids. The V and J ends lost 0 bases and 4 bases respectively, with 12 bases between them. The germline V gene has CDR1 MNHEY and CDR2 SVGAGI. DNA for the CDR3: TGTGCCAGCAGTTACTCGAGGGGGGTGGGCACTGAAGCTTTCTTT. It codes for CASSYSRGVGTEAFF.

The chain couples TRBV7-7 to TRBJ2-2; 7 nucleotides align to TRBD1. V shed 5 bases, J shed 1 base, and the junction held 7 bases outside the gene matches. The CDR3 contains 16 residues. CDR1 is SSHAT and CDR2 is FNYEAQ in the germline V gene (reference sequence). The CDR3 DNA follows: TGTGCCAGCAGCCTCGTCGGGACAGAGAACACCGGGGAGCTGTTTTTT. This gives the protein CASSLVGTENTGELFF.

The chain is built from TRBV27 and TRBJ2-3; 11 bases line up with TRBD2. Germline V gene sequence: CDR1 MNHEY, CDR2 SMNVEV (reference sequence). This CDR3 region has 17 residues. The V gene end was trimmed by 1 base and the J gene end by 2 bases; junction bases not matched to a gene: 5. CDR3 sequence reads: CASSLWSSGRATDTQYF. The CDR3 nucleotides read TGTGCCAGCAGTTTATGGAGTAGCGGGAGGGCCACAGATACGCAGTATTTT.

The V gene is TRBV29-1, the J gene TRBJ2-6; D is possibly TRBD1 or TRBD2 (5 bases each). V was trimmed by 5 bases and J by 0 bases, leaving 23 bases between them. CDR3 length: 19 residues. CDR1 is SQVTM, CDR2 ANQGSEA, per germline. The CDR3, as DNA: TGCAGCGTTTCCTCCTCCAGAGCAGGGACCCACTCTGGGGCCAACGTCCTGACTTTC. This translates into CSVSSSRAGTHSGANVLTF.

This clonotype was counted ten times or more. V gene TRBV27 combines with J gene TRBJ2-7; 12 positions agree with TRBD2. The CDR3 is 17 amino acids. Germline assignment: CDR1 MNHEY and CDR2 SMNVEV (reference sequence). Trimming took 6 bases from V and 0 from J; bases not matched to a gene: 9. Here the CDR3 DNA reads TGTGCCAGCAGACTAGCGGGAGGTTCGCTTTTCTCCTACGAGCAGTACTTC. Its translation: CASRLAGGSLFSYEQYF.